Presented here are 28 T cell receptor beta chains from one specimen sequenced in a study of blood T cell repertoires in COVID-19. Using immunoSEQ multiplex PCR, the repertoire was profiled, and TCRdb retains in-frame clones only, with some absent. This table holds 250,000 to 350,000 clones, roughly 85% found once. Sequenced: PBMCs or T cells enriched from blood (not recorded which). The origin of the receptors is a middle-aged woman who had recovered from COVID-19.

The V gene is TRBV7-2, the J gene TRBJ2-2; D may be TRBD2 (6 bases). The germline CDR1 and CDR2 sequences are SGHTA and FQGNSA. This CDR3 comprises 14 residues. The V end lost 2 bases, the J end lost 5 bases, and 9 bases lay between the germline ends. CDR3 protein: CASSLMSGTGELFF. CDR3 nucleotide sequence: TGTGCCAGCAGCTTAATGAGCGGGACCGGGGAGCTGTTTTTT.

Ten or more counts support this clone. The CDR3 is CASSQAKQGDSYEQYF. In nucleotides, the CDR3 is TGCGCCAGCAGCCAAGCGAAACAAGGGGACTCCTACGAGCAGTACTTC. V and J are TRBV4-1 and TRBJ2-7, with D possibly matching TRBD1 (5 bases). V shed 1 base and J shed 0 bases, with 13 bases lying between them. This CDR3 spans 16 amino acids. From germline, CDR1 is MGHRA and CDR2 YSYEKL.

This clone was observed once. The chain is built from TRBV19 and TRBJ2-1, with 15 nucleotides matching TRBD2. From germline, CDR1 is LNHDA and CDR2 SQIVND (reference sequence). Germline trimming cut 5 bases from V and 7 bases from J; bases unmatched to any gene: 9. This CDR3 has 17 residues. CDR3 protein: CASSVNTGTSGRNEQFF. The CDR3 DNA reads TGTGCCAGTAGTGTAAACACCGGGACTAGCGGGAGGAATGAGCAGTTCTTC.

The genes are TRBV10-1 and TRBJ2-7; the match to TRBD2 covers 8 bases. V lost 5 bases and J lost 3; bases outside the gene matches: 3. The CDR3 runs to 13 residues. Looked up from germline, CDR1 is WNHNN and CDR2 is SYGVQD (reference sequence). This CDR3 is CASSSGTSYEQYF. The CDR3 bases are TGCGCCAGCAGTTCCGGGACTAGCTACGAGCAGTACTTC.

The CDR3 here is CASSLGLAPSYNEQFF. The CDR3 region has the DNA TGTGCCAGCAGCTTGGGACTAGCGCCCTCCTACAATGAGCAGTTCTTC. V and J are TRBV7-6 and TRBJ2-1, with TRBD2 matching 10 bases. Germline V lookup: CDR1 SGHVS, CDR2 FNYEAQ. V lost 3 bases, J lost 0 bases, and 2 bases stayed unmatched. The CDR3 runs 16 residues.

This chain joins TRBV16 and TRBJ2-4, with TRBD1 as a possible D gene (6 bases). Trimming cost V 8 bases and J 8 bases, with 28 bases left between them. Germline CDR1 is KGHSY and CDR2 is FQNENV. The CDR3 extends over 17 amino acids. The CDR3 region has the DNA TGTGCCAGCCAGCCCCACCCAGGGGAGATTGGCGCGGACATTCAGTACTTC. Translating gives CASQPHPGEIGADIQYF.

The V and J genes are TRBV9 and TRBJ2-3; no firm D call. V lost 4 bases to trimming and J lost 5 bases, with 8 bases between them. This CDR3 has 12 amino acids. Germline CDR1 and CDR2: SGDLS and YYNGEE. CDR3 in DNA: TGTGCCAGCAGCCTGACTCGAGATACGCAGTATTTT. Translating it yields CASSLTRDTQYF. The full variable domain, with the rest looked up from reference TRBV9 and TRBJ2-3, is DSGVTQTPKHLITATGQRVTLRCSPRSGDLSVYWYQQSLDQGLQFLIQYYNGEERAKGNILERFSAQQFPDLHSELNLSSLELGDSALYFCASSLTRDTQYFGPGTRLTVL.

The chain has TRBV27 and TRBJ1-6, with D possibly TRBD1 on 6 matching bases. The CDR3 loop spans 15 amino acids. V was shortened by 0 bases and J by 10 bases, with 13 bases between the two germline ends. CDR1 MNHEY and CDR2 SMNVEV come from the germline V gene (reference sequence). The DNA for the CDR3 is TGTGCCAGCAGTTTATCACAACAGGGAAACTCACCCCTCCACTTT. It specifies CASSLSQQGNSPLHF.

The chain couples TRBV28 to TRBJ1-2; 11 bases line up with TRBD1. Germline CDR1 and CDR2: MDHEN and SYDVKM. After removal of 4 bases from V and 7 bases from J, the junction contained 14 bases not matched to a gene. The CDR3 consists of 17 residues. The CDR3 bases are TGTGCCAGCAGTTCCCCGTCCGGACAGGGGGCGAGAGGTGGCTACACCTTC. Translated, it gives CASSSPSGQGARGGYTF.

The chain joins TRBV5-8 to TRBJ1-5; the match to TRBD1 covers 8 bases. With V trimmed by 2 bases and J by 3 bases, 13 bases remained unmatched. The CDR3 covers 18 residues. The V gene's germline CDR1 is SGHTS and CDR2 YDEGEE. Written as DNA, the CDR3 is TGTGCCAGCAGCTTCAATAACCACTGGACAGGGAACAATCAGCCCCAGCATTTT. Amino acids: CASSFNNHWTGNNQPQHF.

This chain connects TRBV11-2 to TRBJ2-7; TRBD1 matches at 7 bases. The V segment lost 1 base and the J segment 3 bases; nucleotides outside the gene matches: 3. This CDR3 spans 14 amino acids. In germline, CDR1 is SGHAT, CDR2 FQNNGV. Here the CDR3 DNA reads TGTGCCAGCAGCTTAGCGGGACAGCTCTACGAGCAGTACTTC. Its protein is CASSLAGQLYEQYF.

CDR3 sequence reads: CASNPLGLAGGDTDTQYF. The CDR3 DNA is TGTGCCAGCAATCCTTTGGGTCTAGCGGGAGGCGACACAGATACGCAGTATTTT. This chain uses TRBV27 with TRBJ2-3, with TRBD2 matching 11 bases. Germline V gives CDR1 MNHEY, CDR2 SMNVEV (reference sequence). V lost 7 bases and J lost 2; bases outside the gene matches: 14. The CDR3 has 18 residues.

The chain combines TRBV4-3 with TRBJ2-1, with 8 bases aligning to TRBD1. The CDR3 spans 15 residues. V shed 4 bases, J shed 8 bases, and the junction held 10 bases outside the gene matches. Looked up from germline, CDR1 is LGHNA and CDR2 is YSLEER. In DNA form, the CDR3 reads TGCGCCAGCAGCCGATCGACAGGGGTGGTAGATGAGCAGTTCTTC. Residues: CASSRSTGVVDEQFF.

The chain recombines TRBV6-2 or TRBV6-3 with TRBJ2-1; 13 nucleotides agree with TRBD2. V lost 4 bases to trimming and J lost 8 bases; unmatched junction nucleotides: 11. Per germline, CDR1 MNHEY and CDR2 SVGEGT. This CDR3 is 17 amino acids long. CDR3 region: CASSSRTGTSGTHEQFF. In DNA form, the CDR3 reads TGTGCCAGCAGTTCCCGGACCGGGACTAGCGGGACCCATGAGCAGTTCTTC.

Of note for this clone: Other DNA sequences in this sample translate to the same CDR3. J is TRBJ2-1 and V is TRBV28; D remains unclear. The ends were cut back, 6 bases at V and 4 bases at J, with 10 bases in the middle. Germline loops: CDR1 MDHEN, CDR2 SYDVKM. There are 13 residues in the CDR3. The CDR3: CASSSDTYNEQFF. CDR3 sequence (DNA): TGTGCCAGCAGCTCCGACACTTACAATGAGCAGTTCTTC.

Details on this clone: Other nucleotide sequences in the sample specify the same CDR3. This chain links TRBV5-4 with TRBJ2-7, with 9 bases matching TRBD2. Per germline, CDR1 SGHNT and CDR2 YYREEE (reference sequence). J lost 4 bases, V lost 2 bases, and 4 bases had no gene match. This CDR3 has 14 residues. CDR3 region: CASSFGGRGYEQYF. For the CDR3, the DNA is TGTGCCAGCAGCTTCGGCGGGAGGGGATACGAGCAGTACTTC.

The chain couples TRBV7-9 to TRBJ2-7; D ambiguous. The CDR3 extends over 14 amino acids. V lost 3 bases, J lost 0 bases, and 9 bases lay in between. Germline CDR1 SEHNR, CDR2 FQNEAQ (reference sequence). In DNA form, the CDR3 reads TGTGCCAGCAGCTTGGGCTCTCACTCCTACGAGCAGTACTTC. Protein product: CASSLGSHSYEQYF.

This chain's CDR3 is CASSRWTGSSGNTIYF. In nucleotides, the CDR3 is TGTGCCAGTAGCCGATGGACAGGGAGCTCTGGAAACACCATATATTTT. V is TRBV19 and J is TRBJ1-3, with 8 bases aligning to TRBD1. Looked up from germline, CDR1 is LNHDA and CDR2 is SQIVND (reference sequence). V was clipped by 6 bases and J by 0 bases; unmatched bases: 7. CDR3 length: 16 amino acids.

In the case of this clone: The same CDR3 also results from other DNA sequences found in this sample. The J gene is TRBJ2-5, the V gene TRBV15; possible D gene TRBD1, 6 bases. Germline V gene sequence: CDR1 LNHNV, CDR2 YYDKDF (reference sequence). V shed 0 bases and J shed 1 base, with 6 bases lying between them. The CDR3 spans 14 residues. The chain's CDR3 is CATSRDRGQETQYF. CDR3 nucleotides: TGTGCCACCAGCAGAGACAGGGGCCAAGAGACCCAGTACTTC. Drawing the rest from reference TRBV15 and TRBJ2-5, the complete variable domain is DAMVIQNPRYQVTQFGKPVTLSCSQTLNHNVMYWYQQKSSQAPKLLFHYYDKDFNNEADTPDNFQSRRPNTSFCFLDIRSPGLGDTAMYLCATSRDRGQETQYFGPGTRLLVL.

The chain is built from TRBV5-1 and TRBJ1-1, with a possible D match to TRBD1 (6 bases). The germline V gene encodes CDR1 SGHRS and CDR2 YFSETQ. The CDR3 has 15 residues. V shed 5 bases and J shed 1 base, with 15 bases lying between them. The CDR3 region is CASRETGTPNTEAFF. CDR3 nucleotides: TGCGCCAGCAGGGAGACCGGGACACCGAACACTGAAGCTTTCTTT. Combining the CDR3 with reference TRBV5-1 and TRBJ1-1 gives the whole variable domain KAGVTQTPRYLIKTRGQQVTLSCSPISGHRSVSWYQQTPGQGLQFLFEYFSETQRNKGNFPGRFSGRQFSNSRSEMNVSTLELGDSALYLCASRETGTPNTEAFFGQGTRLTVV.

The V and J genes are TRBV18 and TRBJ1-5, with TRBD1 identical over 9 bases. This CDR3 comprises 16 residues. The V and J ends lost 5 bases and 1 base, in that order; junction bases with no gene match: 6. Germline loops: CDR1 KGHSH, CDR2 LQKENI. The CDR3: CASSLDRGVSNQPQHF. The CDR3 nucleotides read TGTGCCAGCTCATTGGACAGGGGCGTGAGCAATCAGCCCCAGCATTTT.

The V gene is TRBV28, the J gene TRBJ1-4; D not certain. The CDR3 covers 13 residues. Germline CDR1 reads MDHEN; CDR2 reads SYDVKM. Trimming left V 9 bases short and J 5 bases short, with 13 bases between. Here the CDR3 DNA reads TGTGCCAGTCACTCCAAAATAAATGAAAAACTGTTTTTT. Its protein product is CASHSKINEKLFF.

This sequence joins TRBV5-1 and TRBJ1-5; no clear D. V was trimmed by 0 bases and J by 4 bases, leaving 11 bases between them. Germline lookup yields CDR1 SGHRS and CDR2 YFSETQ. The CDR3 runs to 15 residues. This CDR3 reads CASSLDAEGNQPQHF. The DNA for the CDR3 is TGCGCCAGCAGCTTGGATGCGGAGGGAAATCAGCCCCAGCATTTT.

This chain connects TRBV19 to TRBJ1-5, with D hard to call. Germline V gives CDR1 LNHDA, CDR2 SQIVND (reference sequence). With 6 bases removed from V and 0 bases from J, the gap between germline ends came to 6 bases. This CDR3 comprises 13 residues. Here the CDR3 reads CASRQTSNQPQHF. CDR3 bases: TGTGCCAGTAGACAGACTAGCAATCAGCCCCAGCATTTT.

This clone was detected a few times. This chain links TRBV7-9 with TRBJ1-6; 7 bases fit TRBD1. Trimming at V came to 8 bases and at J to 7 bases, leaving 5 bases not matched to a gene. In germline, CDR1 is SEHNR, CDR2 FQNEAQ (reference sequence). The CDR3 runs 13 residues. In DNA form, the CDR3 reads TGTGCCAGCCGGCCGGGACAGAATTCACCCCTCCACTTT. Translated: CASRPGQNSPLHF.

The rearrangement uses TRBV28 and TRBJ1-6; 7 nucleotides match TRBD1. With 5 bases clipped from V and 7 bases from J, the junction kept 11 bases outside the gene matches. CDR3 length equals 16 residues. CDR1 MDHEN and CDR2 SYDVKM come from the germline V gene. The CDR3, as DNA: TGTGCCAGCAGTCGGGACAGAATAGGACTGAATTCACCCCTCCACTTT. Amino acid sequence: CASSRDRIGLNSPLHF.

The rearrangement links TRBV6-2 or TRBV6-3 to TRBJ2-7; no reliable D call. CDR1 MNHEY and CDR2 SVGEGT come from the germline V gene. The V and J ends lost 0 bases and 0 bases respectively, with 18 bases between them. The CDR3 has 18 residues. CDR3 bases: TGTGCCAGCAGTTACTCGGCAGGCTCGCGAGTGAGCTCCTACGAGCAGTACTTC. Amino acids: CASSYSAGSRVSSYEQYF.

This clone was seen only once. The CDR3 region is CASIPATGSQDTDTQYF. The CDR3 bases are TGCGCCAGCATCCCGGCTACGGGATCTCAGGACACAGATACGCAGTATTTT. J is TRBJ2-3 and V is TRBV5-1, with D perhaps TRBD2 (5 bases). The CDR3 loop spans 17 amino acids. V lost 6 bases and J 2 bases, leaving 22 bases between the germline ends. Germline CDR1 is SGHRS and CDR2 is YFSETQ.